What follows are 25 T cell receptor beta chains derived from one specimen sequenced in a study of T cells in narcolepsy. TCRdb's table, derived via immunoSEQ multiplex PCR, lists solely in-frame clones and lacks some. The sample contains over 30,000 clones, 87% of which appear only once. The sequenced material came from CD45RA- memory CD4+ T cells from PBMCs. The receptors stem from a human donor with narcolepsy.

This clone was counted once. The genes are TRBV11-3 and TRBJ2-3, with TRBD2 identical over 10 bases. After removal of 5 bases from V and 3 bases from J, the junction contained 5 bases not matched to a gene. This CDR3 region has 15 residues. Germline CDR1 reads SGHNT; CDR2 reads YENEEA. The CDR3 DNA follows: TGTGCCAGCAGCCGGGGGACTAGCGCAACAGATACGCAGTATTTT. This codes for CASSRGTSATDTQYF.

This clone came up a few times. V and J are TRBV28 and TRBJ1-3; D possibly corresponds to TRBD1 (5 bases). Germline CDR1 reads MDHEN; CDR2 reads SYDVKM. V lost 7 bases and J 4 bases, leaving 11 bases between the germline ends. CDR3 size: 13 residues. CDR3 coding DNA: TGTGCCAGCAATTGGGACGGAGGAAACACCATATATTTT. Encoded protein: CASNWDGGNTIYF.

This clone occurred once. This chain uses TRBV18 with TRBJ2-1; D uncertain. CDR3 length: 14 residues. CDR1 KGHSH and CDR2 LQKENI come from the germline V gene. V was pared by 2 bases and J by 6 bases, with 11 bases between. CDR3 in DNA: TGTGCCAGCTCACCAAAATCGGCTACCAATGAGCAGTTCTTC. This sequence encodes CASSPKSATNEQFF.

The rearrangement joins TRBV7-8 to TRBJ1-3, with a weak D call TRBD1 (6 bases). Germline values: CDR1 SGHVS, CDR2 FQNEAQ. V gave up 1 base and J gave up 9 bases, with 10 bases separating them. CDR3 length: 13 amino acids. CDR3 sequence reads: CASSLEQGITIYF. The DNA of the CDR3 is TGTGCCAGCAGCTTAGAGCAGGGGATCACCATATATTTT.

The DNA of the CDR3 is TGCGCCAGCAGCATAGGGACACCCAGCTCTGGAAACACCATATATTTT. It yields the protein CASSIGTPSSGNTIYF. This chain uses TRBV5-1 with TRBJ1-3; weak D call: TRBD1 (6 bases). Trimming left V 4 bases short and J 0 bases short, with 14 bases between. Germline V lookup: CDR1 SGHRS, CDR2 YFSETQ. The CDR3 loop spans 16 amino acids. Filled out from reference TRBV5-1 and TRBJ1-3, the complete variable domain reads KAGVTQTPRYLIKTRGQQVTLSCSPISGHRSVSWYQQTPGQGLQFLFEYFSETQRNKGNFPGRFSGRQFSNSRSEMNVSTLELGDSALYLCASSIGTPSSGNTIYFGEGSWLTVV.

The V and J genes are TRBV23-1 and TRBJ2-1; 8 bases are shared with TRBD1. TRBV23-1 is an ORF, and what it does is uncertain. This CDR3 region has 15 residues. V lost 1 base to trimming and J lost 5 bases; unmatched junction nucleotides: 4. The DNA of the CDR3 is TGCGCCAGCAGTCAATTGTTGGACAGGGACAATGAGCAGTTCTTC. Its translation is CASSQLLDRDNEQFF.

The rearrangement uses TRBV19 and TRBJ2-1; 7 positions agree with TRBD2. Per germline, CDR1 LNHDA and CDR2 SQIVND (reference sequence). Losses at the gene ends were 6 bases for V and 8 bases for J; bases not matched to a gene: 25. This CDR3 is built from 19 residues. The CDR3 loop is CASRDPGLGRGGRVDEQFF. Here the CDR3 DNA reads TGTGCCAGTAGGGACCCAGGGTTAGGGAGGGGCGGACGGGTCGATGAGCAGTTCTTC. Supplemented by reference TRBV19 and TRBJ2-1, the full variable domain reads DGGITQSPKYLFRKEGQNVTLSCEQNLNHDAMYWYRQDPGQGLRLIYYSQIVNDFQKGDIAEGYSVSREKKESFPLTVTSAQKNPTAFYLCASRDPGLGRGGRVDEQFFGPGTRLTVL.

The rearrangement joins TRBV15 to TRBJ2-7; D perhaps matches TRBD1 (6 bases). V dropped 4 bases and J dropped 2 bases, with 27 bases sitting between them. This CDR3 comprises 19 residues. Germline V gene data show CDR1 as LNHNV and CDR2 as YYDKDF (reference sequence). CDR3 sequence (DNA): TGTGCCACCAGCACCCGTCCTGGACTTATTGCCAGGGGAACCTACGAGCAGTACTTC. Its translation is CATSTRPGLIARGTYEQYF.

The chain recombines TRBV11-3 with TRBJ1-1; D not certain. CDR3 length: 14 residues. V was trimmed by 5 bases and J by 5 bases, leaving 15 bases between them. Germline V gene lookup returns CDR1 SGHNT and CDR2 YENEEA. CDR3 loop: CASSLRAMGTEAFF. In DNA, the CDR3 is TGTGCCAGCAGCCTTAGGGCCATGGGGACTGAAGCTTTCTTT.

The chain recombines TRBV9 with TRBJ1-5; possible D gene TRBD1, 5 bases. The CDR3 loop spans 15 amino acids. The V and J ends lost 4 bases and 5 bases respectively, with 16 bases between them. Germline V gene data show CDR1 as SGDLS and CDR2 as YYNGEE. CDR3: CASSPDPWGDQPQHF. Here the CDR3 DNA reads TGTGCCAGCAGCCCTGACCCCTGGGGGGATCAGCCCCAGCATTTT. Full variable domain (remainder filled in from reference TRBV9 and TRBJ1-5): DSGVTQTPKHLITATGQRVTLRCSPRSGDLSVYWYQQSLDQGLQFLIQYYNGEERAKGNILERFSAQQFPDLHSELNLSSLELGDSALYFCASSPDPWGDQPQHFGDGTRLSIL.

The chain has TRBV18 and TRBJ2-2; a possible D gene is TRBD2 (5 bases). The V gene's germline CDR1 is KGHSH and CDR2 LQKENI. The germline V and J ends were trimmed by 1 base and 4 bases, with 13 bases remaining between them. The CDR3 runs 16 residues. CDR3 DNA: TGTGCCAGCTCACCACGTTCCCTGGGGAGCACCGGGGAGCTGTTTTTT. It specifies CASSPRSLGSTGELFF.

This sequence joins TRBV19 and TRBJ1-5; D is perhaps TRBD1 (6 bases). Germline lookup yields CDR1 LNHDA and CDR2 SQIVND (reference sequence). The ends were cut back, 7 bases at V and 2 bases at J, with 15 bases in the middle. CDR3 length: 15 amino acids. CDR3 sequence: CASTGGPYGNQPQHF. The CDR3 bases are TGTGCCAGTACTGGGGGGCCCTACGGCAATCAGCCCCAGCATTTT.

The gene calls are TRBV18 and TRBJ1-2; weak D call: TRBD1 (6 bases). CDR3 length equals 12 residues. With 5 bases removed from V and 5 bases from J, the gap between germline ends came to 9 bases. Germline loops: CDR1 KGHSH, CDR2 LQKENI. DNA for the CDR3: TGTGCCAGCTCAGACCAGGGGTATGGCTACACCTTC. This encodes CASSDQGYGYTF. Full variable domain (remainder filled in from reference TRBV18 and TRBJ1-2): NAGVMQNPRHLVRRRGQEARLRCSPMKGHSHVYWYRQLPEEGLKFMVYLQKENIIDESGMPKERFSAEFPKEGPSILRIQQVVRGDSAAYFCASSDQGYGYTFGSGTRLTVV.

The rearrangement uses TRBV20-1 and TRBJ1-2; D not certain. Trimming left V 6 bases short and J 11 bases short, with 16 bases between. CDR1 DFQATT and CDR2 SNEGSKA come from the germline V gene (reference sequence). CDR3 size: 11 residues. This CDR3 reads CSARRSASYTF. Written as DNA, the CDR3 is TGCAGTGCCAGAAGGTCCGCTTCATACACCTTC.

The gene calls are TRBV28 and TRBJ1-1; D gene uncertain. The CDR3 totals 11 residues. Germline V gene data show CDR1 as MDHEN and CDR2 as SYDVKM. V was cut by 6 bases and J by 5 bases, with 7 bases left in between. The CDR3, as DNA: TGTGCCAGCAGAAGGGTGACTGAAGCTTTCTTT. Its translation: CASRRVTEAFF.

The CDR3 nucleotides read TGTGCCATCAGTGAGATGGCCCAAGGGCCCCAGCATTTT. It is translated as CAISEMAQGPQHF. This chain links TRBV10-3 with TRBJ1-5; D gene unclear. The ends were cut back, 2 bases at V and 9 bases at J, with 11 bases in the middle. Per germline, CDR1 ENHRY and CDR2 SYGVKD. CDR3 length: 13 amino acids.

The CDR3 region is CSEDGLNEKLFF. The DNA of the CDR3 is TGCAGCGAGGACGGTCTGAATGAAAAACTGTTTTTT. The rearrangement links TRBV29-1 to TRBJ1-4; no definite D call. Trimming removed 7 bases at V and 5 bases at J, with 11 bases between. The CDR3 is 12 amino acids. Germline CDR1 and CDR2: SQVTM and ANQGSEA.

This clone was seen more than once but under ten times. The chain carries TRBV4-1 and TRBJ2-6; D uncertain. Germline V CDR1 and CDR2: MGHRA, YSYEKL. The CDR3 is made up of 16 amino acids. With 6 bases removed from V and 0 bases from J, the gap between germline ends came to 12 bases. The CDR3 DNA is TGCGCCAGCAGGAACGGGCCCGACTCTGGGGCCAACGTCCTGACTTTC. It codes for CASRNGPDSGANVLTF.

The V gene is TRBV7-2, the J gene TRBJ1-1; the D is unclear. The CDR3 sequence is 13 residues long. Trimming stripped 6 bases from V and 10 bases from J, with 18 bases between. Germline CDR1 SGHTA, CDR2 FQGNSA. CDR3 DNA sequence: TGTGCCAGCAGTTTTTCCCCGGACGTTCGAGCTTTCTTT. Its protein is CASSFSPDVRAFF. Full variable domain (missing parts from reference TRBV7-2 and TRBJ1-1): GAGVSQSPSNKVTEKGKDVELRCDPISGHTALYWYRQSLGQGLEFLIYFQGNSAPDKSGLPSDRFSAERTGGSVSTLTIQRTQQEDSAVYLCASSFSPDVRAFFGQGTRLTVV.

The rearrangement uses TRBV15 and TRBJ2-5, with D unclear. Germline CDR1 reads LNHNV; CDR2 reads YYDKDF (reference sequence). There are 16 residues in the CDR3. V was shortened by 0 bases and J by 4 bases, with 15 bases between the two germline ends. CDR3 nucleotides: TGTGCCACCAGCAGAGATTACGCTGTGGGTTCAGAGACCCAGTACTTC. Translating gives CATSRDYAVGSETQYF.

The chain uses TRBV28 and TRBJ2-3; D is uncertain. Trimming stripped 5 bases from V and 0 bases from J, with 18 bases between. Germline V CDR1 and CDR2: MDHEN, SYDVKM. CDR3 size: 17 residues. Written as DNA, the CDR3 is TGTGCCAGCAGTCCCCCCCCGACAATTACAAGCACAGATACGCAGTATTTT. It yields the protein CASSPPPTITSTDTQYF.

This chain uses TRBV5-1 with TRBJ2-7; D gene uncertain. Per germline, CDR1 SGHRS and CDR2 YFSETQ. The CDR3 extends over 14 amino acids. V lost 0 bases, J lost 4 bases, and 11 bases lay in between. CDR3 residues: CASSLGQSLYEQYF. CDR3 nucleotide sequence: TGCGCCAGCAGCTTGGGACAATCCCTGTACGAGCAGTACTTC.

V usage is TRBV18 and J usage is TRBJ2-1, with 12 bases matching TRBD2. The J segment lost 4 bases and the V segment lost 3 bases, leaving 4 bases of the junction unmatched. Germline-derived CDR1 and CDR2 are KGHSH and LQKENI. The CDR3 extends over 16 amino acids. CDR3 sequence: CASSPQLAGGYNEQFF. In nucleotides, the CDR3 is TGTGCCAGCTCACCGCAACTAGCGGGGGGTTACAATGAGCAGTTCTTC.

This clone was observed a single time. V gene TRBV19 combines with J gene TRBJ2-4; D remains unclear. The germline V and J ends were trimmed by 7 bases and 6 bases, with 19 bases remaining between them. This CDR3 is built from 15 residues. Looked up from germline, CDR1 is LNHDA and CDR2 is SQIVND (reference sequence). The chain's CDR3 is CASKRTAVDINIQYF. In DNA form, the CDR3 reads TGTGCCAGTAAGAGGACGGCGGTGGATATAAACATTCAGTACTTC.

The CDR3 is CASSLGQGKGETQYF. The CDR3 bases are TGTGCCAGCAGCCTGGGGCAGGGGAAAGGCGAGACCCAGTACTTC. This chain connects TRBV7-2 to TRBJ2-5, with D perhaps matching TRBD1 (6 bases). The CDR3 consists of 15 residues. Germline V gene lookup returns CDR1 SGHTA and CDR2 FQGNSA. V shed 5 bases and J shed 5 bases, with 18 bases lying between them.